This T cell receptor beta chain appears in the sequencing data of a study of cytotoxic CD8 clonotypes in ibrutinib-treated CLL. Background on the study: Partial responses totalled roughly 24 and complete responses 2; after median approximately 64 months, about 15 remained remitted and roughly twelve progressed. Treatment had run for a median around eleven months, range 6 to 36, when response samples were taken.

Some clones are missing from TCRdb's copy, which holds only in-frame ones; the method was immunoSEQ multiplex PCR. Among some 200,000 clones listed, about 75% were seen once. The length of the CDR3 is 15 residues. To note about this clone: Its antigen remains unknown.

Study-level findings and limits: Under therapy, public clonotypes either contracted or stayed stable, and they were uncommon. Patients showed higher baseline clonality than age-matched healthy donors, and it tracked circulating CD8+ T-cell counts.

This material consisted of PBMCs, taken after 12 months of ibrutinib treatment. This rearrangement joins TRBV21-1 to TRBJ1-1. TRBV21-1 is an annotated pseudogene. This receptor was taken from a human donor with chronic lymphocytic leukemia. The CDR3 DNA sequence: TGTGCCAGCAGCAAAACCCCAGGGACGTCCACTGAAGCTTTCTTT. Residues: CASSKTPGTSTEAFF.